Below are 11 T cell receptor beta chains sequenced from a single sample in a study of Ad26.COV2.S vaccination and SARS-CoV-2 variants. Documented treatment: roughly 19 received Ad26.COV2.S at low or high dose, single or two shots; roughly five received placebo; per-sample allocation not given. Samples came from day 63 after the first vaccine or placebo injection. The data were produced by immunoSEQ multiplex PCR, yet TCRdb's version contains in-frame clones alone and is incomplete. The sample has approximately 280,000 clones; 70% to 90% are singletons. Sequenced here: peripheral blood, sampled in a trial of Ad26.COV2.S vaccine versus placebo. The receptors stem from a person aged 18-60 years who received the Ad26.COV2.S COVID-19 vaccine or a placebo.

V gene TRBV10-3 combines with J gene TRBJ1-1; D not resolved. This CDR3 is built from 12 residues. Germline assignment: CDR1 ENHRY and CDR2 SYGVKD. V was cut by 3 bases and J by 6 bases, with 8 bases left in between. The CDR3, as DNA: TGTGCCATCAGTGAAGGTGGGGCTGAAGCTTTCTTT. Its translation is CAISEGGAEAFF.

The gene calls are TRBV28 and TRBJ1-3; D ambiguous. This CDR3 has 12 amino acids. V was trimmed by 6 bases and J by 2 bases, leaving 5 bases between them. Germline CDR1 is MDHEN and CDR2 is SYDVKM. For the CDR3, the DNA is TGTGCCAGCAGGGGAACTGGAAACACCATATATTTT. This encodes CASRGTGNTIYF.

The chain joins TRBV6-5 to TRBJ1-1; D perhaps matches TRBD1 (5 bases). CDR3 length: 14 amino acids. Per the germline V gene, CDR1 is MNHEY and CDR2 is SVGAGI. V was shortened by 0 bases and J by 6 bases, with 11 bases between the two germline ends. The CDR3 is CASSYSQGGAEAFF. The DNA of the CDR3 is TGTGCCAGCAGTTACTCGCAGGGTGGGGCTGAAGCTTTCTTT.

This sequence joins TRBV18 and TRBJ1-1; D is unresolved. In germline, CDR1 is KGHSH, CDR2 LQKENI. The V end lost 6 bases, the J end lost 6 bases, and 14 bases lay between the germline ends. The CDR3 is 13 amino acids. CDR3 sequence: CASSSSELSEAFF. The DNA for the CDR3 is TGTGCCAGCTCCAGCAGCGAACTCTCTGAAGCTTTCTTT.

The gene calls are TRBV19 and TRBJ2-7, with 9 nucleotides matching TRBD1. Germline values: CDR1 LNHDA, CDR2 SQIVND (reference sequence). V lost 5 bases to trimming and J lost 3 bases; unmatched junction nucleotides: 2. This CDR3 contains 13 residues. CDR3 amino acids: CASSEGQGYEQYF. CDR3 sequence (DNA): TGTGCCAGTAGTGAGGGACAGGGCTACGAGCAGTACTTC.

This clone was recorded a few times. J is TRBJ1-3 and V is TRBV18; D perhaps matches TRBD1 (5 bases). CDR3 length equals 16 residues. Germline CDR1 KGHSH, CDR2 LQKENI. Trimming shortened V by 3 bases and J by 4 bases, and 16 bases separated the two germline ends. DNA of the CDR3: TGTGCCAGCTCACCTTACGACAGCGGGCTAGGAAACACCATATATTTT. It codes for CASSPYDSGLGNTIYF.

The CDR3 sequence: CAISGVGGSYEQYF. The CDR3 region has the DNA TGTGCCATCAGTGGGGTTGGGGGAAGCTACGAGCAGTACTTC. The gene calls are TRBV10-3 and TRBJ2-7, with D tentatively TRBD1 or TRBD2 (5 bases each). The CDR3 length is 14 residues. From germline, CDR1 is ENHRY and CDR2 SYGVKD. V lost 4 bases and J 3 bases, leaving 13 bases between the germline ends.

The V and J genes are TRBV6-6 and TRBJ2-1; 10 nucleotides match TRBD1. The CDR3 contains 15 residues. With V trimmed by 9 bases and J by 3 bases, 8 bases remained unmatched. Germline CDR1 reads MNHNY; CDR2 reads SVGAGI (reference sequence). The chain's CDR3 is CARERQGAVYNEQFF. The CDR3 nucleotides read TGTGCCAGAGAAAGACAGGGGGCTGTCTACAATGAGCAGTTCTTC.

The V and J genes are TRBV3-1 (or the pseudogene TRBV3-2) and TRBJ1-2, with TRBD1 matching 10 bases. CDR3 length: 18 amino acids. Germline trimming cut 3 bases from V and 5 bases from J; bases unmatched to any gene: 15. Germline lookup yields CDR1 LGHDT and CDR2 YNNKEL (reference sequence). The CDR3 nucleotides read TGTGCCAGCAGCCAGGGACAGGGGCGACCACTGGAGAGGTATGGCTACACCTTC. This gives the protein CASSQGQGRPLERYGYTF.

V usage is TRBV3-1 (or the pseudogene TRBV3-2) and J usage is TRBJ2-1; 11 bases map to TRBD2. The CDR3 is 19 amino acids. V was pared by 1 base and J by 7 bases, with 15 bases of the junction left unmatched. CDR1 and CDR2 from the germline V gene are LGHDT and YNNKEL (reference sequence). This CDR3 reads CASSQVNPSGGRPLNEQFF. In nucleotides, the CDR3 is TGTGCCAGCAGCCAAGTGAACCCTAGCGGGGGGAGGCCCCTAAATGAGCAGTTCTTC.

This chain links TRBV19 with TRBJ1-6, with D possibly matching TRBD1 (6 bases). This CDR3 comprises 14 residues. Germline loops: CDR1 LNHDA, CDR2 SQIVND (reference sequence). V was cut by 1 base and J by 9 bases, with 10 bases left in between. This CDR3 is CASSIAQGFSPLHF. The CDR3 DNA reads as TGTGCCAGTAGTATAGCACAGGGCTTTTCACCCCTCCACTTT. Filled out from reference TRBV19 and TRBJ1-6, the complete variable domain reads DGGITQSPKYLFRKEGQNVTLSCEQNLNHDAMYWYRQDPGQGLRLIYYSQIVNDFQKGDIAEGYSVSREKKESFPLTVTSAQKNPTAFYLCASSIAQGFSPLHFGNGTRLTVT.